These 30 T cell receptor beta chains were all obtained from the same sample, sequenced in a study of T cell responses to AZD1222 COVID-19 vaccine. Here immunoSEQ multiplex PCR was the method, and the copy in TCRdb shows in-frame clones only, minus some. The sample lists roughly 130,000 clones, 70% to 90% occurring once. The input for sequencing was peripheral blood, taken on day 0 of AZD1222 vaccination. The receptors shown here come from an adult in good health.

The V gene is TRBV19, the J gene TRBJ1-4; D call uncertain. Germline CDR1 LNHDA, CDR2 SQIVND (reference sequence). The CDR3 length is 12 residues. Trimming left V 8 bases short and J 10 bases short, with 14 bases between. The CDR3 spells CASYSLTGKLFF. The CDR3 coding sequence is TGTGCCAGTTACAGTCTGACGGGAAAACTGTTTTTT.

This chain connects TRBV7-2 to TRBJ2-1, with TRBD2 identical over 11 bases. The ends lost 6 bases at V and 7 bases at J; junction bases unmatched: 17. CDR1 SGHTA and CDR2 FQGNSA come from the germline V gene. The CDR3 consists of 18 residues. The CDR3 DNA follows: TGTGCCAGCAGACAGGGGCGAATACTAGCGGGGGCCTTTAATGAGCAGTTCTTC. This codes for CASRQGRILAGAFNEQFF.

The chain has TRBV5-1 and TRBJ1-2; D ambiguous. Germline V gives CDR1 SGHRS, CDR2 YFSETQ. The ends were cut back, 4 bases at V and 2 bases at J, with 15 bases in the middle. The CDR3 has 15 residues. The CDR3 DNA is TGCGCCAGCAGCCACTTTACGACCGCGAACTATGGCTACACCTTC. This translates into CASSHFTTANYGYTF.

The sample holds one count of this clone. The chain recombines TRBV5-4 with TRBJ1-5, with a possible D match to TRBD1 (5 bases). The CDR3 is 14 amino acids. V gave up 4 bases and J gave up 6 bases, with 14 bases separating them. From germline, CDR1 is SGHNT and CDR2 YYREEE (reference sequence). The CDR3 bases are TGTGCCAGCAGCCGAATGGGGGAGGGTCAGCCCCAGCATTTT. Its translation: CASSRMGEGQPQHF.

The V and J genes are TRBV7-2 and TRBJ1-5; D not certain. CDR3 length: 12 residues. Germline CDR1 and CDR2: SGHTA and FQGNSA. Trimming pared 0 bases from V and 8 bases from J, leaving 5 bases between. CDR3: CASSLAGEPQHF. The CDR3, as DNA: TGTGCCAGCAGCTTAGCCGGGGAGCCCCAGCATTTT.

J is TRBJ2-3 and V is TRBV7-9; TRBD2 agrees at 9 bases. CDR3 length: 18 amino acids. V lost 5 bases to trimming and J lost 4 bases; unmatched junction nucleotides: 16. The germline V gene has CDR1 SEHNR and CDR2 FQNEAQ (reference sequence). The CDR3 DNA sequence: TGTGCCAGCAGCGGGTTCACGGTTGCGGGAGGGCCCTCAGATACGCAGTATTTT. The encoded protein is CASSGFTVAGGPSDTQYF.

V and J are TRBV7-2 and TRBJ1-3, with TRBD1 matching over 9 bases. V was pared by 7 bases and J by 2 bases, with 3 bases of the junction left unmatched. The CDR3 is made up of 14 amino acids. CDR1 and CDR2 from the germline V gene are SGHTA and FQGNSA. The CDR3 loop is CASTQGATGNTIYF. As DNA, the CDR3 is TGTGCCAGCACACAGGGGGCGACTGGAAACACCATATATTTT.

The chain employs TRBV5-1 and TRBJ1-5; TRBD1 is a possible D gene (5 bases). The V end lost 4 bases, the J end lost 3 bases, and 17 bases lay between the germline ends. The CDR3 is 16 amino acids. In germline, CDR1 is SGHRS, CDR2 YFSETQ. The CDR3: CASSGSGGAVNQPQHF. CDR3 in DNA: TGCGCCAGCAGCGGAAGCGGAGGGGCGGTCAATCAGCCCCAGCATTTT.

The V gene is TRBV7-6, the J gene TRBJ2-1; 14 bases match TRBD2. CDR1 is SGHVS and CDR2 is FNYEAQ in the germline V gene. This CDR3 has 19 residues. V was pared by 6 bases and J by 7 bases, with 17 bases of the junction left unmatched. CDR3 in DNA: TGTGCCAGCAGTTATCCGGGACTAGCGGGAGTAGGGACGGGGAATGAGCAGTTCTTC. Its protein product is CASSYPGLAGVGTGNEQFF.

The chain carries TRBV7-2 and TRBJ1-2; D unresolved. The CDR3 runs to 13 residues. Per germline, CDR1 SGHTA and CDR2 FQGNSA. With 2 bases removed from V and 4 bases from J, the gap between germline ends came to 8 bases. For the CDR3, the DNA is TGTGCCAGCAGCTTACAACGACTCTATGGCTACACCTTC. Its protein is CASSLQRLYGYTF.

The chain is built from TRBV4-3 and TRBJ2-1; 12 nucleotides match TRBD2. Germline CDR1 LGHNA, CDR2 YSLEER. CDR3 length: 19 residues. V trimming: 2 bases; J trimming: 2 bases; junction bases outside the gene matches: 10. This chain's CDR3 is CASSQLLAGGSRAYNEQFF. CDR3 bases: TGCGCCAGCAGCCAACTACTAGCGGGAGGATCAAGGGCCTACAATGAGCAGTTCTTC.

This chain connects TRBV30 to TRBJ2-5; no reliable D call. CDR1 GTSNPN and CDR2 SVGIG come from the germline V gene (reference sequence). CDR3 length: 12 residues. V lost 5 bases to trimming and J lost 2 bases, with 9 bases between them. CDR3 sequence (DNA): TGTGCCTGGTCAGATACTCAAGAGACCCAGTACTTC. This translates into CAWSDTQETQYF.

This clone was seen a single time. V is TRBV24-1 and J is TRBJ1-2; tentative D call: TRBD1 (6 bases). Germline loops: CDR1 KGHDR, CDR2 SFDVKD. The V and J ends lost 0 bases and 4 bases respectively, with 8 bases between them. The CDR3 loop spans 14 amino acids. CDR3 loop: CATSDLDRIYGYTF. The CDR3 DNA reads TGTGCCACCAGTGATTTGGACAGGATCTATGGCTACACCTTC.

V gene TRBV5-4 combines with J gene TRBJ1-2; 10 nucleotides agree with TRBD1. The CDR3 runs to 13 residues. Germline lookup yields CDR1 SGHNT and CDR2 YYREEE (reference sequence). V gave up 4 bases and J gave up 8 bases; unmatched junction bases: 5. CDR3 sequence: CASSRTGGGGYTF. The CDR3 DNA reads TGTGCCAGCAGCCGGACAGGGGGAGGGGGCTACACCTTC.

This chain uses TRBV28 with TRBJ1-3; weak D call: TRBD1 (6 bases). Trimming left V 3 bases short and J 4 bases short, with 16 bases between. The length of the CDR3 is 16 residues. The germline V gene encodes CDR1 MDHEN and CDR2 SYDVKM. CDR3 loop: CASSFRGPLGGNTIYF. CDR3 nucleotides: TGTGCCAGCAGTTTTCGGGGGCCCTTGGGCGGAAACACCATATATTTT. Full variable domain (outside the CDR3, taken from reference TRBV28 and TRBJ1-3): DVKVTQSSRYLVKRTGEKVFLECVQDMDHENMFWYRQDPGLGLRLIYFSYDVKMKEKGDIPEGYSVSREKKERFSLILESASTNQTSMYLCASSFRGPLGGNTIYFGEGSWLTVV.

The genes are TRBV19 and TRBJ2-7; D may be TRBD2 (6 bases). Trimming removed 5 bases at V and 12 bases at J, with 17 bases between. The length of the CDR3 is 12 residues. Looked up from germline, CDR1 is LNHDA and CDR2 is SQIVND (reference sequence). CDR3 in amino acids: CASSFNSWEVYF. The CDR3, as DNA: TGTGCCAGTAGTTTCAACTCCTGGGAGGTGTACTTC.

The gene calls are TRBV7-8 and TRBJ2-1; 10 bases line up with TRBD2. Per the germline V gene, CDR1 is SGHVS and CDR2 is FQNEAQ. V was clipped by 3 bases and J by 0 bases; unmatched bases: 5. This CDR3 has 17 residues. The CDR3: CASSLSGRAGSYNEQFF. CDR3 coding DNA: TGTGCCAGCAGCTTGAGCGGGAGGGCCGGCTCCTACAATGAGCAGTTCTTC.

The rearrangement links TRBV7-2 to TRBJ1-3; no definite D call. The ends were cut back, 4 bases at V and 0 bases at J, with 13 bases in the middle. Germline V gene sequence: CDR1 SGHTA, CDR2 FQGNSA. This CDR3 is built from 16 residues. The CDR3 spells CASSSRTSLSGNTIYF. The CDR3 bases are TGTGCCAGCAGCTCAAGGACTTCCCTCTCTGGAAACACCATATATTTT. Drawing the rest from reference TRBV7-2 and TRBJ1-3, the complete variable domain is GAGVSQSPSNKVTEKGKDVELRCDPISGHTALYWYRQSLGQGLEFLIYFQGNSAPDKSGLPSDRFSAERTGGSVSTLTIQRTQQEDSAVYLCASSSRTSLSGNTIYFGEGSWLTVV.

This rearrangement joins TRBV9 to TRBJ2-7; D call uncertain. The CDR3 has 15 amino acids. The germline V and J ends were trimmed by 0 bases and 0 bases, with 10 bases remaining between them. Germline CDR1 reads SGDLS; CDR2 reads YYNGEE. CDR3 protein: CASSVGVGVSYEQYF. The CDR3 DNA reads as TGTGCCAGCAGCGTAGGGGTGGGCGTCTCCTACGAGCAGTACTTC. Based on the CDR3 plus reference TRBV9 and TRBJ2-7, the full variable domain is DSGVTQTPKHLITATGQRVTLRCSPRSGDLSVYWYQQSLDQGLQFLIQYYNGEERAKGNILERFSAQQFPDLHSELNLSSLELGDSALYFCASSVGVGVSYEQYFGPGTRLTVT.

The chain links TRBV5-1 to TRBJ2-2, with TRBD2 identical over 9 bases. V shed 4 bases and J 7 bases; nucleotides not matched to a gene: 11. In germline, CDR1 is SGHRS, CDR2 YFSETQ. This CDR3 comprises 16 residues. DNA for the CDR3: TGCGCCAGCAGCCCCTCATCTAGCGGGAATCTCGGGGAGCTGTTTTTT. Translation: CASSPSSSGNLGELFF.

The chain combines TRBV9 with TRBJ2-1; D possibly corresponds to TRBD1 (7 bases). The V gene's germline CDR1 is SGDLS and CDR2 YYNGEE. V was clipped by 5 bases and J by 5 bases, with 17 bases between them. The CDR3 spans 15 residues. CDR3 sequence: CASSTGGGPHNEQFF. In nucleotides, the CDR3 is TGTGCCAGCAGTACTGGAGGGGGCCCCCACAATGAGCAGTTCTTC.

This clone was counted between two and nine times. The chain recombines TRBV29-1 with TRBJ1-1; a weak D match, TRBD1 (6 bases). Trimming left V 7 bases short and J 3 bases short, with 15 bases between. The CDR3 is 13 amino acids. From germline, CDR1 is SQVTM and CDR2 ANQGSEA. CDR3 residues: CSGATGPDTEAFF. CDR3 coding DNA: TGCAGCGGAGCAACAGGGCCGGACACTGAAGCTTTCTTT.

V usage is TRBV14 and J usage is TRBJ2-1, with TRBD1 matching 7 bases. Losses at the gene ends were 4 bases for V and 6 bases for J; bases not matched to a gene: 6. The CDR3 runs to 14 residues. CDR1 SGHDN and CDR2 FVKESK come from the germline V gene. The CDR3 spells CASSPSTGTNEQFF. The CDR3 DNA follows: TGTGCCAGCAGCCCTTCGACAGGGACCAATGAGCAGTTCTTC.

A single count supports this clone. DNA for the CDR3: TGTGCCAGCAGCCTGGAGGACAGGCGGGGAAGATATGGCTACACCTTC. Protein sequence: CASSLEDRRGRYGYTF. The chain has TRBV3-1 (or the pseudogene TRBV3-2) and TRBJ1-2; 7 bases are shared with TRBD1. The CDR3 covers 16 residues. In germline, CDR1 is LGHDT, CDR2 YNNKEL (reference sequence). J was trimmed by 5 bases and V by 4 bases; bases with no gene match: 13.

The V gene is TRBV5-6, the J gene TRBJ1-2; 9 nucleotides align to TRBD1. After removal of 4 bases from V and 4 bases from J, the junction contained 2 bases not matched to a gene. Germline CDR1 SGHDT, CDR2 YYEEEE. The CDR3 totals 13 residues. The CDR3 DNA follows: TGTGCCAGCAGCAGGGACAGGGCCTATGGCTACACCTTC. It yields the protein CASSRDRAYGYTF. The full variable domain, completed using reference TRBV5-6 and TRBJ1-2, is DAGVTQSPTHLIKTRGQQVTLRCSPKSGHDTVSWYQQALGQGPQFIFQYYEEEERQRGNFPDRFSGHQFPNYSSELNVNALLLGDSALYLCASSRDRAYGYTFGSGTRLTVV.

The chain uses TRBV24-1 and TRBJ2-7; D may be TRBD2 (5 bases). The CDR3 runs 13 residues. V was clipped by 5 bases and J by 0 bases, with 7 bases between them. Per germline, CDR1 KGHDR and CDR2 SFDVKD. The CDR3 protein is CATSGTSSYEQYF. In DNA form, the CDR3 reads TGTGCCACCAGTGGGACTTCCTCCTACGAGCAGTACTTC.

The chain recombines TRBV6-2 or TRBV6-3 with TRBJ2-7, with 14 positions matching TRBD2. CDR1 and CDR2 (germline): MNHEY, SVGEGT. J was trimmed by 3 bases and V by 6 bases; bases with no gene match: 13. The CDR3 totals 18 residues. CDR3 sequence (DNA): TGTGCCAGCAGCCTAAGAGGAGCCGGGACTAGCGGGAGCTACGAGCAGTACTTC. This encodes CASSLRGAGTSGSYEQYF.

This rearrangement joins TRBV5-4 to TRBJ1-4, with 7 nucleotides matching TRBD1. The CDR3 spans 16 residues. Germline V gene sequence: CDR1 SGHNT, CDR2 YYREEE (reference sequence). The V segment lost 0 bases and the J segment 4 bases; nucleotides outside the gene matches: 6. CDR3 in amino acids: CASSLGPRGDNEKLFF. The DNA of the CDR3 is TGTGCCAGCAGCTTGGGTCCCAGGGGGGATAATGAAAAACTGTTTTTT.

V is TRBV6-2 or TRBV6-3 and J is TRBJ1-4; the D gene is possibly TRBD1 (6 bases). Germline lookup yields CDR1 MNHEY and CDR2 SVGEGT. The V and J ends lost 6 bases and 7 bases respectively, with 15 bases between them. This CDR3 region has 14 residues. The CDR3 DNA follows: TGTGCCAGCAGCCTCTCGGGCAGGGGTGAAAAACTGTTTTTT. Its protein product is CASSLSGRGEKLFF.

The gene calls are TRBV5-4 and TRBJ2-2; no firm D call. Germline assignment: CDR1 SGHNT and CDR2 YYREEE (reference sequence). The V gene lost 4 bases and the J gene lost 6 bases, with 16 bases spanning the gap. There are 15 residues in the CDR3. The CDR3 coding sequence is TGTGCCAGCAGCATTCGAGGAGTCATCCCCGGGGAGCTGTTTTTT. Translating gives CASSIRGVIPGELFF. Complete variable domain (other parts from reference TRBV5-4 and TRBJ2-2): ETGVTQSPTHLIKTRGQQVTLRCSSQSGHNTVSWYQQALGQGPQFIFQYYREEENGRGNFPPRFSGLQFPNYSSELNVNALELDDSALYLCASSIRGVIPGELFFGEGSRLTVL.